This note documents a single T cell receptor beta chain sequence. The antigen this receptor binds is unknown. No base quality values were provided; no much bigger clone lies one nucleotide off. Reading from cysteine to phenylalanine, the CDR3 counts 13 amino acids. The kept DNA is CDR3 alone, 39 bases in frame from the first base. V lost 4 bases and J lost 8 bases; the stretch between them is 15 bases long. CDR1 and CDR2, per the germline V gene, are SQVTM and ANQGSEA. The data stem from a study of regulatory T cells in long-lasting Graves disease (dated by TCRdb to the early 2020s). Describing the broader study: Persistent Graves' disease meant more than 5 years of antithyroid drug treatment with TSH receptor autoantibodies that stayed positive. A total of roughly 33 samples were covered by TCR sequencing, comprising around 13 persistent and around 20 newly diagnosed Graves' disease patients. This study used TCR sequencing and RNA sequencing of peripheral blood to compare persistent Graves' disease patients against newly diagnosed Graves' disease patients. Persistent Graves' disease patients in the clinical cohort had taken antithyroid drugs for around 11 years on average. The study was conducted in China and was registered as a clinical trial.

Study-wide conclusions, independent of this receptor: A larger number of public clonotypes was shared among persistent patients (over 2,500) than among newly diagnosed patients (approximately 1,000). Only the TCR beta chain was sequenced and analyzed. The small sample size was acknowledged by the authors as a limitation that may reduce accuracy. Because the primary lesion, thyroid tissue, could not be accessed, the study looked at peripheral blood alone. Preferential use of TRBV28, TRBJ1-2 and TRBJ2-5 was observed in persistent disease, whereas TRBV20-1 and TRBJ2-1 were favored in newly diagnosed disease. Persistent Graves' disease patients showed lower TCR Shannon entropy and fewer highly expanded clones than newly diagnosed patients, suggesting clonal expansion.

Libraries came from multiplex PCR. TCRdb names Illumina HiSeq 4000 as the instrument used. TCR beta libraries were built with iRepertoire HTBI primers and Arm-PCR amplification of CDR3 regions. Before sequencing, the PCR products went through gel purification. The published analysis was carried out like this. Across samples, approximately 68 TRBV and roughly 15 TRBJ segments were identified and used for gene usage analysis of CDR3 amino acid clonotypes. Filtered high-quality paired reads were merged into contigs using COPE and FqMerger. BLAST was used to align contigs to the IMGT TRBV, TRBD and TRBJ reference genes, and CDR3 was defined following IMGT. Any clonotype with a frequency above 0.1% was classified as a highly expanded clone. Repertoire diversity was measured by Shannon entropy, and V-J evenness by the Gini coefficient. A clonotype was considered public if more than one individual shared it. Through fastp at Q25 and MiXCR, TCRdb rebuilt clones from the public reads, retaining in-frame beta chains. Rows with one shared CDR3 protein collapse into an entry with the most common genes and DNA. The authors' filters were not applied to this entry. This sample gives about 290,000 distinct CDR3 sequences in total; approximately 20% of them show up just once. More than 55% of the sample rests with the top ten.

Explained via the paper, the time point label denotes: persistent/refractory GD, antithyroid drugs over 5 years with positive TRAb. For both TCR sequencing and RNA sequencing, RNA was extracted from PBMCs using TRIzol. The diagnosis of Graves' disease was made according to American Thyroid Association guidelines. Patients for the study were recruited at an endocrinology department in Xi'an, China. Each patient gave 7.5 to 10 milliliters of peripheral blood, collected in an EDTA anticoagulant tube. PBMCs were isolated by Ficoll Paque Plus density gradient separation without further T cell sorting. An Agilent 2100 Bioanalyzer and agarose gel were used to check RNA quality, and a NanoDrop 2000 was used to measure RNA concentration.

Recombination linked TRBV29-1 to TRBJ2-1, with the D gene tentatively TRBD1 or TRBD2, based on 5 matching bases in each. Material: peripheral blood mononuclear cells (PBMCs), obtained when the disease was refractory, from a patient treated with antithyroid drugs. The sequence was collected from a female donor with Graves disease. The CDR3 reads as follows: CSVGPVLGDEQFF. At the DNA level, the sequence is TGCAGCGTTGGTCCAGTGTTGGGGGATGAGCAGTTCTTC.